The clone carrying this T cell receptor beta chain occurred a few times. What it recognizes is unknown. The V end was cut by 2 bases, the J end by 5 bases, with 13 bases between. Germline CDR1 reads MNHEY; CDR2 reads SVGEGT. The CDR3 sequence is 15 residues long. This entry is derived from a study of T-cell reconstitution after alpha-beta-depleted transplantation in children. Whole-study findings and limits: After transplant, at about two months, alpha-beta T cells were reportedly derived from several hundred expanded graft clones. Newly made T cells mostly supplied T-cell counts and diversity one year after transplant. For some patients, TCRbeta diversity was high at day 60 because of recipient T cells and thymic progenitors that survived.

Library preparation (for TCRbeta) was performed with unique molecular identifiers. TCRdb called the PCR reads again in MiXCR, with one record for every CDR3 protein. In the table there are about 200,000 distinct CDR3 sequences, roughly 6.5% of which are singletons. The specimen comprised PBMCs, sampled before TCRalphabeta/CD19-depleted stem cell transplant. J is TRBJ1-5 and V is TRBV6-2 or TRBV6-3, with D perhaps matching TRBD1 (5 bases). This TCR was sampled from a girl under three years old with combined immunodeficiency, due to receive a stem cell transplant. CDR3 sequence reads: CASSYTRGPDQPQHF. Here the CDR3 DNA reads TGTGCCAGCAGTTACACGAGGGGACCGGATCAGCCCCAGCATTTT.